Listed below are T cell receptor beta chains from one sample, sequenced in a study of blood T cells in healthy people across ages. TCRdb ran MiXCR on the 5' RACE reads and lists one entry per CDR3 protein. The table lists around 970,000 distinct CDR3 sequences, just over 50% of them singletons, with about a fifth in the top ten. The sequenced sample consisted of blood. The receptors derive from a woman aged 60-75 years in good health. Both conserved end residues are part of each CDR3. A D gene is named only where the DNA matches it firmly. Clone size appears in some rows only: once, few, many, or a class for an expanded clone.

v_call d_call cdr3_length clone_size cdr3_aa
TRBV4-3 TRBD2 16 NA CASSQGRTSGIETQYF
TRBV9 NA 15 NA CASSVALDFQETQYF
TRBV5-1 NA 14 NA CASSFTTMGYEQFF
TRBV4-1 NA 16 NA CASSQLPEGGYNEQFF
TRBV12-3/TRBV12-4 NA 14 NA CASTLLTSTDTQYF
TRBV7-2 NA 12 few CASSASLNEQFF
TRBV29-1 TRBD1 13 many CSVRTGASYEQYF
TRBV5-1 NA 15 NA CASSLRGATNEKLFF
TRBV6-2/TRBV6-3 NA 14 NA CASSYGTANTEAFF
TRBV28 NA 17 NA CASATFATTGEQETQYF
TRBV7-2 NA 12 NA CASSLFGETQYF
TRBV7-9 NA 13 NA CASSQKGAELQYF
TRBV4-2 NA 14 NA CASSQRDGPYEQYF
TRBV20-1 TRBD2 18 NA CSAEPGLAGGSSYNEQFF
TRBV27 TRBD2 15 NA CASSHGTSGKNEQYF
TRBV10-3 TRBD1 13 NA CAISKGQTDTQYF
TRBV28 NA 15 NA CASSATGSRNQPQHF
TRBV28 TRBD2 17 few CASSSQSGSFFRETQYF
TRBV2 NA 16 NA CASSSDGRLAKNIQYF
TRBV9 TRBD2 15 NA CASSARTSGYNEQYF
TRBV4-3 NA 15 NA CASSQGVGVYNEQFF
TRBV2 NA 15 few CASSARQSHDNVLTF
TRBV12-3/TRBV12-4 TRBD2 16 few CASSSSGRASYNEQFF
TRBV20-1 NA 15 NA CSAYGPRARTYEQYF
TRBV4-2 NA 14 once CASSQGSRVGGAFF
TRBV20-1 NA 11 NA CSAGRAYEQYF
TRBV6-1 NA 15 NA CASRLQSILYNEQFF
TRBV12-3/TRBV12-4 NA 15 few CASSWETAYTDTQYF
TRBV5-1 TRBD1 15 NA CASSFGTGRDEKLFF
TRBV4-2 TRBD2 16 NA CASSQGGTRRLETQYF
TRBV14 NA 16 NA CATELETGLEGETQYF
TRBV7-2 TRBD1 18 once CASSLDPSPGGSTDTQYF
TRBV7-9 TRBD1 14 few CASSSQGATDTQYF
TRBV9 NA 16 NA CASSVGSRAGIETQYF